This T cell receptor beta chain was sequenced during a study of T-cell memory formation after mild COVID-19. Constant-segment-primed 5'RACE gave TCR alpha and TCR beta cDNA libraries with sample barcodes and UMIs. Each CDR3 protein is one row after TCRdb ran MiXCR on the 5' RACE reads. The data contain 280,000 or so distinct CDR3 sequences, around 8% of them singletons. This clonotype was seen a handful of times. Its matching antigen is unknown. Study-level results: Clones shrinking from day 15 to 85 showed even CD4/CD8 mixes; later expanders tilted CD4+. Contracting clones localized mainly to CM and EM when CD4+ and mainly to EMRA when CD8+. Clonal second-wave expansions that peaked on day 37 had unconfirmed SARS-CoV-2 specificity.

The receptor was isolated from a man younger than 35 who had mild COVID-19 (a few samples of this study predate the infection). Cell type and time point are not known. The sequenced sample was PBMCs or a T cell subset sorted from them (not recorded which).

CDR3 coding DNA: TGTGCCATCACTTACGGATCGGGGAATAACTATGGCTACACCTTC. Amino acids: CAITYGSGNNYGYTF. The chain combines TRBV10-3 with TRBJ1-2; D ambiguous. Germline V lookup: CDR1 ENHRY, CDR2 SYGVKD. The CDR3 is 15 residues long. V lost 7 bases and J lost 1, with 16 bases in between.